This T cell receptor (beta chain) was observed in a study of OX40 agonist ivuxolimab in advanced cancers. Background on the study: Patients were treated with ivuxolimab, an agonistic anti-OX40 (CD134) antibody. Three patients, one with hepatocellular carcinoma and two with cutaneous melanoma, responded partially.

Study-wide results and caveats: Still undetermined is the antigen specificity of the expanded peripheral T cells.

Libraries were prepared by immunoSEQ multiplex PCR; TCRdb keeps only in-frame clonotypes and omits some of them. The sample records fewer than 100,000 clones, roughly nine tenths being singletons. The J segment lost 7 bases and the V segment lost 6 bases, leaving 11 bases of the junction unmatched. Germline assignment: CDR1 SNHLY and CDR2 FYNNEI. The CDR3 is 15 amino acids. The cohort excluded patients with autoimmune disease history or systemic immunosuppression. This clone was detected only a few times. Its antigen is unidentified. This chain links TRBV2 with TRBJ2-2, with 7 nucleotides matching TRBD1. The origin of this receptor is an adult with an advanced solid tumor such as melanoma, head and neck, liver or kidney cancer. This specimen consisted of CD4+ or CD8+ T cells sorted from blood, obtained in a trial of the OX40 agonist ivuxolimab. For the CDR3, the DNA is TGTGCCAGCAGCAGAGACAGGGCGGAGTACGGGGAGCTGTTTTTT. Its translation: CASSRDRAEYGELFF.